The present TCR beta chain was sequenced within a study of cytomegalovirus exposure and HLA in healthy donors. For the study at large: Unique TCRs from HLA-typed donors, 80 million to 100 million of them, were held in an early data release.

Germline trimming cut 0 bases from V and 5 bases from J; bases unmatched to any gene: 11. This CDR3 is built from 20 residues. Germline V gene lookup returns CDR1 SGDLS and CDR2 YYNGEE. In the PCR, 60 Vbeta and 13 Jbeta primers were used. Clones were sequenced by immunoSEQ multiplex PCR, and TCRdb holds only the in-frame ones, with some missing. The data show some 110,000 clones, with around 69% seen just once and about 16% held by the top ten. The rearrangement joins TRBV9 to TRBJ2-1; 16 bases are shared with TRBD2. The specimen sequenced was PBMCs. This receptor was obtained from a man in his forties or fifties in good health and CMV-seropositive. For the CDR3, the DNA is TGTGCCAGCAGCGTAGTGGTCGGGACTAGCGGGGGGGTGGTCGACAATGAGCAGTTCTTC. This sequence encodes CASSVVVGTSGGVVDNEQFF.